These 6 T cell receptor beta chains originate from one sample sequenced in a study of blood T cell repertoires in COVID-19. Profiled with immunoSEQ multiplex PCR; TCRdb holds only in-frame clones, not every one. The sample lists 250,000 to 300,000 clones; 83% were seen once. The sample was peripheral blood. The source is a man aged 55-75 years who had recovered from COVID-19.

The chain links TRBV7-8 to TRBJ2-6, with a possible D match to TRBD1 (5 bases). The CDR3 length is 18 residues. Germline lookup yields CDR1 SGHVS and CDR2 FQNEAQ. Trimming took off 1 base at V and 2 bases at J, with 15 bases between the two ends. CDR3 region: CASSLGEVGRAGANVLTF. Written as DNA, the CDR3 is TGTGCCAGCAGCTTAGGTGAGGTGGGGCGCGCTGGGGCCAACGTCCTGACTTTC.

V is TRBV6-5 and J is TRBJ1-1; TRBD1 matches 12 bases. Losses at the gene ends were 4 bases for V and 8 bases for J; bases not matched to a gene: 8. There are 15 residues in the CDR3. Germline loops: CDR1 MNHEY, CDR2 SVGAGI. The CDR3 sequence is CASSLTGQGALEAFF. CDR3 nucleotides: TGTGCCAGCAGTTTAACGGGACAGGGGGCGTTGGAAGCTTTCTTT.

The chain is built from TRBV18 and TRBJ1-1; 10 nucleotides match TRBD1. Germline-derived CDR1 and CDR2 are KGHSH and LQKENI. The CDR3 contains 14 residues. After removal of 3 bases from V and 7 bases from J, the junction contained 5 bases not matched to a gene. CDR3 nucleotide sequence: TGTGCCAGCTCACCGACAGGGGGCTCGGTTGAAGCTTTCTTT. This gives the protein CASSPTGGSVEAFF. Together with reference TRBV18 and TRBJ1-1, the CDR3 gives the full variable domain: NAGVMQNPRHLVRRRGQEARLRCSPMKGHSHVYWYRQLPEEGLKFMVYLQKENIIDESGMPKERFSAEFPKEGPSILRIQQVVRGDSAAYFCASSPTGGSVEAFFGQGTRLTVV.

The V and J genes are TRBV9 and TRBJ1-1; the D gene is possibly TRBD1 (5 bases). The germline CDR1 and CDR2 sequences are SGDLS and YYNGEE. The V and J ends lost 0 bases and 4 bases respectively, with 10 bases between them. CDR3 length: 14 residues. CDR3 coding DNA: TGTGCCAGCAGCGTAGCACAGGCCACCACTGAAGCTTTCTTT. Translating it yields CASSVAQATTEAFF.

This chain joins TRBV7-2 and TRBJ1-3; D call uncertain. The CDR3 runs to 15 residues. Trimming removed 5 bases at V and 0 bases at J, with 11 bases between. CDR1 is SGHTA and CDR2 is FQGNSA in the germline V gene. The CDR3 coding sequence is TGTGCCAGCAGCCCCGAACACAGCTCTGGAAACACCATATATTTT. As protein: CASSPEHSSGNTIYF.

J is TRBJ1-6 and V is TRBV27, with a possible D match to TRBD1 (6 bases). Germline CDR1 and CDR2: MNHEY and SMNVEV (reference sequence). The ends were cut back, 5 bases at V and 10 bases at J, with 15 bases in the middle. The CDR3 is 14 amino acids. The CDR3 sequence is CASSVRGSRSPLHF. The CDR3 bases are TGTGCCAGCAGTGTCAGGGGATCTCGGTCACCCCTCCACTTT.